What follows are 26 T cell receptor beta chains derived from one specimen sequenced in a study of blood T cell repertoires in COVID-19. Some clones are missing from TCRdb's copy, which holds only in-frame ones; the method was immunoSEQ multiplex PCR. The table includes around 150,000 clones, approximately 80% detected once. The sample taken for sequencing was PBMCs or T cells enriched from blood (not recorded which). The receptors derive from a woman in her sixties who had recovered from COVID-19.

The DNA for the CDR3 is TGTGCCAGCACCGACGGGAGGGCGGGGAATGAGCAGTTCTTC. As protein: CASTDGRAGNEQFF. The chain uses TRBV5-8 and TRBJ2-1; 8 bases are a match to TRBD2. Germline CDR1 is SGHTS and CDR2 is YDEGEE. The CDR3 has 14 amino acids. Germline trimming cut 6 bases from V and 7 bases from J; bases unmatched to any gene: 9.

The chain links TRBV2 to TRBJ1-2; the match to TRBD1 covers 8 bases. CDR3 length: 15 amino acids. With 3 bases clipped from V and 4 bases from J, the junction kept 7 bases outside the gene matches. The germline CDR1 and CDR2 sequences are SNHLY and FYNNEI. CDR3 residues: CASSETGVNPYGYTF. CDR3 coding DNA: TGTGCCAGCAGTGAGACAGGGGTGAACCCCTATGGCTACACCTTC. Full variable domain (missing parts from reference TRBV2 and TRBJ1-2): EPEVTQTPSHQVTQMGQEVILRCVPISNHLYFYWYRQILGQKVEFLVSFYNNEISEKSEIFDDQFSVERPDGSNFTLKIRSTKLEDSAMYFCASSETGVNPYGYTFGSGTRLTVV.

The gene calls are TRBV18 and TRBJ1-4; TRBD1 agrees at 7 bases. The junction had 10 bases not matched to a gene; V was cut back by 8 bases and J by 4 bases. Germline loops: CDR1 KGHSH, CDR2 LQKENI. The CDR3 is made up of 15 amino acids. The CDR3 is CASAWTGAINEKLFF. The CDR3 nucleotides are TGTGCCAGCGCCTGGACAGGAGCGATTAATGAAAAACTGTTTTTT.

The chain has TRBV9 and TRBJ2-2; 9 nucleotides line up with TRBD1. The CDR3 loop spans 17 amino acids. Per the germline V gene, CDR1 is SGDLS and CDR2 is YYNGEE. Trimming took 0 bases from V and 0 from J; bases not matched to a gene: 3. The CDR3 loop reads CASSVGRDRANTGELFF. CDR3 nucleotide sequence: TGTGCCAGCAGCGTAGGGCGGGACAGGGCGAACACCGGGGAGCTGTTTTTT.

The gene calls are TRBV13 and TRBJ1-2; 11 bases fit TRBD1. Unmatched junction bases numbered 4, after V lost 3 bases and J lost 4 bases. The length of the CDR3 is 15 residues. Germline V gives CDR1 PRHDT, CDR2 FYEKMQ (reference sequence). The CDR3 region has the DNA TGTGCCAGCAGCTTTGGACAGGGGGCTTTCTATGGCTACACCTTC. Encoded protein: CASSFGQGAFYGYTF.

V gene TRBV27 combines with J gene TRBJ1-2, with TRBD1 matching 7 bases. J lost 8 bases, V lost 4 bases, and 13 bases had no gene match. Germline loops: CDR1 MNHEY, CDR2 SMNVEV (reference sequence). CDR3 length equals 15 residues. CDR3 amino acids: CASSSFRTGVRGYTF. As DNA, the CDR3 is TGTGCCAGCAGTTCTTTTCGGACAGGCGTCCGGGGCTACACCTTC.

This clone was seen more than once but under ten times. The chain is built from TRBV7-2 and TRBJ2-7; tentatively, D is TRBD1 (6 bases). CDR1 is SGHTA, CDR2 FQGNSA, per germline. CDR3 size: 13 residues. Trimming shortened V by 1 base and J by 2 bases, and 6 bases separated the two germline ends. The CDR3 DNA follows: TGTGCCAGCAGCTTAGGGACAGCCTACGAGCAGTACTTC. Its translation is CASSLGTAYEQYF.

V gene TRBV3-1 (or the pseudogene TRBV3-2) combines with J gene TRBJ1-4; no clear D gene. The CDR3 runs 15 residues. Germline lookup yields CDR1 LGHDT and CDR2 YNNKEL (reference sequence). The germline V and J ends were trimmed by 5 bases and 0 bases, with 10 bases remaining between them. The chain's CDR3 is CASSGGRATNEKLFF. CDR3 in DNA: TGTGCCAGCAGCGGTGGGCGAGCAACTAATGAAAAACTGTTTTTT.

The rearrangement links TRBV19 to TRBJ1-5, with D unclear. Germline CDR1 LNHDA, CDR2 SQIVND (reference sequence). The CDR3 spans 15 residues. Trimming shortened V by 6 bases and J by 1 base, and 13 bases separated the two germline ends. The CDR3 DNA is TGTGCCAGTAGGTCTACGCCGAGGAGCAATCAGCCCCAGCATTTT. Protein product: CASRSTPRSNQPQHF.

CDR3 protein: CASSRGLAGPTQYF. CDR3 nucleotides: TGTGCCAGCAGCAGAGGACTAGCGGGTCCGACCCAGTACTTC. The rearrangement uses TRBV7-8 and TRBJ2-5; 11 positions agree with TRBD2. CDR1 and CDR2 from the germline V gene are SGHVS and FQNEAQ. V trimming: 5 bases; J trimming: 7 bases; junction bases outside the gene matches: 6. The CDR3 is 14 amino acids. Complete variable domain (other parts from reference TRBV7-8 and TRBJ2-5): GAGVSQSPRYKVAKRGQDVALRCDPISGHVSLFWYQQALGQGPEFLTYFQNEAQLDKSGLPSDRFFAERPEGSVSTLKIQRTQQEDSAVYLCASSRGLAGPTQYFGPGTRLLVL.

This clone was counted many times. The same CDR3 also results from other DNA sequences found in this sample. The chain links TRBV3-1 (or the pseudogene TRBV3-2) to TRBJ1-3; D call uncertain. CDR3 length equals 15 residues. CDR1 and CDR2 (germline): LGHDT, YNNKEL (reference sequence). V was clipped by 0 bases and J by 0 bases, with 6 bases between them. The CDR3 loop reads CASSQDLSSGNTIYF. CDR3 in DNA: TGTGCCAGCAGCCAAGATCTCAGCTCTGGAAACACCATATATTTT.

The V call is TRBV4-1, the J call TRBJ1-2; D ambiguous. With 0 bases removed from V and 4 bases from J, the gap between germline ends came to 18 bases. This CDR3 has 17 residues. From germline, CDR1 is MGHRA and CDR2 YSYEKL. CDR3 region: CASSQEALQRTSYGYTF. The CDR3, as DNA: TGCGCCAGCAGCCAAGAGGCCCTCCAGAGAACTAGCTATGGCTACACCTTC.

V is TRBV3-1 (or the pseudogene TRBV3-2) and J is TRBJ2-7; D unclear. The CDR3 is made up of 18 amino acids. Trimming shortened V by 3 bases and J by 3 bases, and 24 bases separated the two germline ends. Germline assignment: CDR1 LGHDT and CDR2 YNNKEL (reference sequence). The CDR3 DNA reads TGTGCCAGCAGCCAGAGTCCCCCAGGCCCCTCATCTGGCTACGAGCAGTACTTC. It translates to CASSQSPPGPSSGYEQYF.

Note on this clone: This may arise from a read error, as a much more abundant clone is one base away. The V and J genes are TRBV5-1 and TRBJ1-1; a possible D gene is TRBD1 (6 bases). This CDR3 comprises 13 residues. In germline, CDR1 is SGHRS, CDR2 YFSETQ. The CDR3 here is CASSSTGNAEAFF. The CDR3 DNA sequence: TGCGCCAGCAGCTCTACAGGGAACGCTGAAGCTTTCTTT.

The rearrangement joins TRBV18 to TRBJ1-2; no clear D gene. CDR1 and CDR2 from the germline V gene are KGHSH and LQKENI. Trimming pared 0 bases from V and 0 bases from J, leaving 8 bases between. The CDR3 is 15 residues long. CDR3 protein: CASSPPRIPNYGYTF. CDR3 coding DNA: TGTGCCAGCTCACCACCCAGGATCCCTAACTATGGCTACACCTTC.

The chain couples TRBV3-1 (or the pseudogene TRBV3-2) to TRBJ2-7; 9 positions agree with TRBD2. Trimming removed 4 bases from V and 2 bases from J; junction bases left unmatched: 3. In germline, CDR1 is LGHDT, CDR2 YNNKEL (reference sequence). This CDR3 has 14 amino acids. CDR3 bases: TGTGCCAGCAGCCCGGGCGGGGGGGCCTACGAGCAGTACTTC. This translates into CASSPGGGAYEQYF.

CDR3 region: CASSYDRGRGGAFF. The CDR3 region has the DNA TGTGCCAGCAGTTACGACAGGGGGCGCGGGGGAGCTTTCTTT. V usage is TRBV6-5 and J usage is TRBJ1-1, with TRBD1 matching 10 bases. J gave up 10 bases and V 2 bases, and 7 bases lay outside the gene matches. Germline CDR1 reads MNHEY; CDR2 reads SVGAGI. The CDR3 spans 14 residues.

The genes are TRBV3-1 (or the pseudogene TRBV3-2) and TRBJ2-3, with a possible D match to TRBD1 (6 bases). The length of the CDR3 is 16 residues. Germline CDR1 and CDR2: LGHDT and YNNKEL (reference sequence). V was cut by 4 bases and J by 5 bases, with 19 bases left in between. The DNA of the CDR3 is TGTGCCAGCAGCCTCGAGAAACCGGGACAAAAAGATACGCAGTATTTT. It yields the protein CASSLEKPGQKDTQYF.

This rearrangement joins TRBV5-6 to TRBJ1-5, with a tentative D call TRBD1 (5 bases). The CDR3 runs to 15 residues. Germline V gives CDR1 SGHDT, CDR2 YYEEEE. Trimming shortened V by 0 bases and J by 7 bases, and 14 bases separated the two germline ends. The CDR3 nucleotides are TGTGCCAGCAGCTTGGGTAGGGGTGCCCAACAGCCCCAGCATTTT. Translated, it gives CASSLGRGAQQPQHF.

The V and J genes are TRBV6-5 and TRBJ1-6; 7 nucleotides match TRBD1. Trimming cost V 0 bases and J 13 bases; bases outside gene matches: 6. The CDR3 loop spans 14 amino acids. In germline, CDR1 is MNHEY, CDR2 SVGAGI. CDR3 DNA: TGTGCCAGCAGTTACTCGAGAGGGGGCGGTCCCCTCCACTTT. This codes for CASSYSRGGGPLHF.

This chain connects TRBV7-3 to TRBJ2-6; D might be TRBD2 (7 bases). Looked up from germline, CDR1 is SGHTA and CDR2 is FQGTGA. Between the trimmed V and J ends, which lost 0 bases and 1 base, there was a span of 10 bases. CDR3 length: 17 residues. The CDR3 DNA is TGTGCCAGCAGCTTAACGGGAGGGACATCTGGGGCCAACGTCCTGACTTTC. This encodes CASSLTGGTSGANVLTF.

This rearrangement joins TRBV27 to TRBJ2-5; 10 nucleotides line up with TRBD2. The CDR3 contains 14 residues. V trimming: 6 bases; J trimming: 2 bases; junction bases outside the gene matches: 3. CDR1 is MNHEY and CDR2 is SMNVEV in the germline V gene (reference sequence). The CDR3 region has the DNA TGTGCCAGCAGGCCGACTAGCGGGCAAGAGACCCAGTACTTC. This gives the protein CASRPTSGQETQYF.

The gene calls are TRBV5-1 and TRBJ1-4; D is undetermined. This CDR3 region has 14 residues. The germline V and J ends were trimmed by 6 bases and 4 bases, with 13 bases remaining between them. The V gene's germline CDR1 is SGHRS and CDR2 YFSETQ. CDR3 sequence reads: CASTSQPDNEKLFF. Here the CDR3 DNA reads TGCGCCAGCACCTCACAGCCCGATAATGAAAAACTGTTTTTT.

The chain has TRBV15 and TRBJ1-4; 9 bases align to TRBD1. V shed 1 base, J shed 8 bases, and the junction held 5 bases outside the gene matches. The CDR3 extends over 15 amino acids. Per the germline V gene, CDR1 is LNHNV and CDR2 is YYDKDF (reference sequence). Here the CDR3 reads CATSRVRTGAEKLFF. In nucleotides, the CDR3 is TGTGCCACCAGCAGAGTTCGGACAGGGGCAGAAAAACTGTTTTTT.

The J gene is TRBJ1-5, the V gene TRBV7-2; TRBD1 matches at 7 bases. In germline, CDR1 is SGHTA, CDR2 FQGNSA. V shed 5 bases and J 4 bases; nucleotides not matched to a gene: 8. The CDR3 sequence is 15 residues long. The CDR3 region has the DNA TGTGCCAGCAGCCTAACGACAGGGCATAATCAGCCCCAGCATTTT. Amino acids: CASSLTTGHNQPQHF.

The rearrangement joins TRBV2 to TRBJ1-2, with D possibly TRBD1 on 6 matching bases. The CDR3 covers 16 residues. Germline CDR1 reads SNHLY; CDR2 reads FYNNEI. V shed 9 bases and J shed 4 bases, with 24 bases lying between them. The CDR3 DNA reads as TGTGCCAGATCCCCGGGTGCAGGGGTCGCCCCCTATGGCTACACCTTC. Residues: CARSPGAGVAPYGYTF.